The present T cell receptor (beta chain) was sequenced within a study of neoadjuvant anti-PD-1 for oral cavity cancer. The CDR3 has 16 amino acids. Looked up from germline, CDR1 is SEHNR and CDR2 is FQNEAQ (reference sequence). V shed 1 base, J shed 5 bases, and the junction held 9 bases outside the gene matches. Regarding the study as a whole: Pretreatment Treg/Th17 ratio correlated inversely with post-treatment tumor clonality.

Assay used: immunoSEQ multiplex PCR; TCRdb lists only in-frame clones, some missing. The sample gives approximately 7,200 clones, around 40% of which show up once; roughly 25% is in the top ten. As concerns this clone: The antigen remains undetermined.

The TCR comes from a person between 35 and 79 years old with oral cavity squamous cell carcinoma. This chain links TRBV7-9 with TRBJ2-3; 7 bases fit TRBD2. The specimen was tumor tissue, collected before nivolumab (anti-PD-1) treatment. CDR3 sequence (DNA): TGTGCCAGCAGCTTAGTGGCGGGGGTCCAGCTAGATACGCAGTATTTT. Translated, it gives CASSLVAGVQLDTQYF.